This T cell receptor (beta chain) originates from a study of PD-L1 blockade in urothelial cancer. Germline V gives CDR1 SQVTM, CDR2 ANQGSEA. J was trimmed by 0 bases and V by 7 bases; bases with no gene match: 6. This CDR3 region has 14 residues. Regarding time point: pretreatment peripheral blood. Pretreatment sampling and on-treatment sampling together yielded between 1 and 8 samples for each patient. TCRdb's copy holds only in-frame clones and misses some; the assay was immunoSEQ multiplex PCR. The data hold over 100,000 clones, with approximately 84% observed a single time. This sample comprised PBMCs, obtained around atezolizumab (anti-PD-L1) treatment. The receptor comes from a man aged 50 or older with urothelial cancer. The gene calls are TRBV29-1 and TRBJ1-3; 7 nucleotides align to TRBD1. The CDR3 DNA is TGCAGCGCTAAGGGACAGAGCTCTGGAAACACCATATATTTT. Protein sequence: CSAKGQSSGNTIYF.